The text below deals with one T cell receptor (beta chain). This clonotype has more than one count but fewer than ten. Its antigen remains undetermined. No much larger clonotype is one base removed from it; base qualities were not supplied. In light of the paper, this sample's treatment or condition label describes: in vitro stimulation with specific CMV peptide epitopes to enrich CMV-specific T cells. The data stem from a study of T cell repertoires in cytomegalovirus infection (dated by TCRdb to between 2017 and 2020). As for the study more broadly: The peptide stimulations were aimed at well-studied HLA-B-restricted epitopes as well as recently identified HLA-C-restricted CMV epitopes, whose presentation resists viral immunomodulation. The HLA type of each donor mattered for the analysis, because public TCR beta signatures pointed to carriage of CMV infection along with the matching HLA type.

The run used an Illumina HiSeq 1500. TCRdb handled the public reads itself, with Q25 trimming in fastp and clone calling in MiXCR, and kept productive beta chains. Merged by CDR3 protein, the rows form single entries marked with the most common genes and DNA. A total of 650,000 to 900,000 distinct CDR3 sequences appear in this sample, approximately 32% of them only once. The ten top clones hold around 12% of the sample. The study at large found these results: The ex vivo response was dominated by HLA-C-restricted CMV-specific TCR beta clonotypes, which also provided the single most frequent clonotype in two of eight donors. Cumulative frequency of public TCR beta family members discriminated carriers of CMV infection plus the relevant HLA type in this cohort and an independent roughly 340-donor cohort.

The TCR sequence derives from a human donor in good health (CMV status not recorded). Some clones in this sample may be carry-over from other donors' samples. This specimen consisted of cultured CD8+ T cells from PBMCs, obtained from culture after CMV antigen stimulation.

Here is the DNA: TGTGCCAGCAGTGGCAGTTTCCCCAATCAGCCCCAGCATTTT. This translates into CASSGSFPNQPQHF. This receptor chain uses TRBV28 and TRBJ1-5, with the D gene call left open. The CDR3 spans 14 residues, from the cysteine through the phenylalanine. The entry retains the CDR3 DNA only, 42 bases that are in frame from base 1. Trimming costs V 5 bases and J 3 bases, and their ends lie 11 bases apart. CDR1 and CDR2 are drawn from the germline V gene: MDHEN, SYDVKM.